The 20 T cell receptor beta chains presented below share a single source sample, sequenced in a study of blood T cells in healthy people across ages. A J-beta primer mix and a sample-barcoded 5' primer were used in a second PCR of about 7 to 12 cycles. MiXCR, applied by TCRdb to the 5' RACE reads, yields one record per CDR3 protein. This table has 850,000 to 1,300,000 distinct CDR3 sequences, under 55% appearing once. The source material was blood. These receptors came from a woman aged 60-70 years in good health.

The rearrangement links TRBV20-1 to TRBJ2-1, with D tentatively TRBD1 (5 bases). V lost 0 bases and J lost 0, with 12 bases in between. The germline gives CDR1 DFQATT, CDR2 SNEGSKA (reference sequence). CDR3 size: 16 residues. This CDR3 reads CSARENRPPSYNEQFF. Written as DNA, the CDR3 is TGCAGTGCTAGAGAAAACAGGCCGCCCTCCTACAATGAGCAGTTCTTC.

V is TRBV6-5 and J is TRBJ2-7, with D unresolved. The CDR3 covers 13 residues. Germline V gene lookup returns CDR1 MNHEY and CDR2 SVGAGI. V dropped 5 bases and J dropped 3 bases, with 11 bases sitting between them. This CDR3 is CASSPLASYEQYF. CDR3 DNA sequence: TGTGCCAGCAGTCCCCTGGCTAGCTACGAGCAGTACTTC.

This clonotype has a handful of counts. This chain links TRBV29-1 with TRBJ2-1; unclear D gene. The last part of the DNA fits TRBJ2-7 better; the J call may be wrong. This CDR3 region has 12 residues. Per the germline V gene, CDR1 is SQVTM and CDR2 is ANQGSEA. For the CDR3, the DNA is TGCAGCGTTGACCGTTCCTACAATGAGCAGTACTTC. Residues: CSVDRSYNEQYF.

This clonotype has just a few counts. The V gene is TRBV20-1, the J gene TRBJ2-7, with D possibly TRBD2 on 6 matching bases. Trimming stripped 1 base from V and 5 bases from J, with 12 bases between. There are 13 residues in the CDR3. Germline-derived CDR1 and CDR2 are DFQATT and SNEGSKA (reference sequence). CDR3 in amino acids: CSARARVADEQYF. As DNA, the CDR3 is TGCAGTGCTAGAGCCAGGGTAGCGGACGAGCAGTACTTC.

The chain is built from TRBV2 and TRBJ2-4; TRBD2 aligns across 10 bases. With the DNA end fitting TRBJ2-7 better, the J assignment may be wrong. Germline CDR1 and CDR2: SNHLY and FYNNEI. This CDR3 is 15 amino acids long. The DNA of the CDR3 is TGTGCCACCGGGGGAGCTAGCGGGAGATCGTACGAGCAGTACTTC. It codes for CATGGASGRSYEQYF.

J is TRBJ2-1 and V is TRBV12-3 or TRBV12-4; D remains ambiguous. The V end was cut by 6 bases, the J end by 4 bases, with 13 bases between. The CDR3 spans 14 residues. The DNA for the CDR3 is TGTGCCAGCAGCCTGAACTCGAATTACAATGAGCAGTTCTTC. It translates to CASSLNSNYNEQFF.

This sequence joins TRBV20-1 and TRBJ1-5, with unresolved D. The germline V gene encodes CDR1 DFQATT and CDR2 SNEGSKA (reference sequence). Between the trimmed V and J ends, which lost 5 bases and 4 bases, there was a span of 12 bases. The CDR3 is made up of 13 amino acids. CDR3 coding DNA: TGCAGTGCTGTTACCGACGATAATCAGCCCCAGCATTTT. It translates to CSAVTDDNQPQHF.

This clonotype was counted between two and nine times. The rearrangement links TRBV12-3 or TRBV12-4 to TRBJ2-5, with D possibly TRBD2 on 6 matching bases. The better agreement between TRBJ2-7 and the DNA end casts doubt on the J call. The CDR3 length is 14 residues. The CDR3 sequence is CASSQRVTTYEQYF. The CDR3 nucleotides read TGTGCCAGCAGCCAGCGGGTTACTACATACGAGCAGTACTTC.

This clonotype showed up just a few times. V and J are TRBV15 and TRBJ2-7; 11 positions match TRBD2. The ends lost 4 bases at V and 2 bases at J; junction bases unmatched: 1. The germline V gene encodes CDR1 LNHNV and CDR2 YYDKDF (reference sequence). CDR3 length: 14 residues. Here the CDR3 reads CATSISGRAYEQYF. The CDR3 nucleotides read TGTGCCACCAGCATTAGCGGGAGGGCCTACGAGCAGTACTTC.

V and J are TRBV19 and TRBJ2-1; 7 nucleotides match TRBD1. Trimming took 5 bases from V and 6 from J; bases not matched to a gene: 13. The CDR3 contains 16 residues. The germline CDR1 and CDR2 sequences are LNHDA and SQIVND (reference sequence). The CDR3 is CASSLHRQGPRNEQFF. In DNA form, the CDR3 reads TGTGCCAGTAGTCTCCACAGACAGGGCCCTCGCAATGAGCAGTTCTTC.

This clonotype was observed at least ten times. The V gene is TRBV7-9, the J gene TRBJ2-1; 14 bases match TRBD2. The CDR3 length is 16 residues. The trim removed 4 bases at V and 3 bases at J, leaving 2 bases unmatched. The germline V gene encodes CDR1 SEHNR and CDR2 FQNEAQ (reference sequence). CDR3: CASSSGTSGSYNEQFF. As DNA, the CDR3 is TGTGCCAGCAGCTCAGGGACTAGCGGGAGCTACAATGAGCAGTTCTTC.

This clonotype has a handful of counts. This chain links TRBV7-2 with TRBJ2-7; either TRBD1 or TRBD2 may fit D (5 bases each). CDR3 length: 10 amino acids. Germline values: CDR1 SGHTA, CDR2 FQGNSA. V was cut by 8 bases and J by 6 bases, with 8 bases left in between. This CDR3 reads CASAGAEQYF. CDR3 in DNA: TGTGCCAGCGCCGGGGCCGAGCAGTACTTC.

This clonotype was recorded only once. This chain uses TRBV6-5 with TRBJ2-1, with 9 nucleotides matching TRBD1. Germline V gives CDR1 MNHEY, CDR2 SVGAGI. With 6 bases clipped from V and 4 bases from J, the junction kept 7 bases outside the gene matches. The length of the CDR3 is 15 residues. Written as DNA, the CDR3 is TGTGCCAGCAGGACTGAACAGGGGGCTTACAATGAGCAGTTCTTC. It encodes CASRTEQGAYNEQFF.

This clonotype was counted ten times or more. The chain joins TRBV11-3 to TRBJ2-1; 7 bases agree with TRBD2. Germline CDR1 and CDR2: SGHNT and YENEEA. CDR3 length equals 16 residues. V lost 1 base and J lost 8; bases outside the gene matches: 11. The CDR3 region is CASSLGNLPGLDEQFF. CDR3 bases: TGTGCCAGCAGCTTAGGTAACCTTCCTGGACTAGATGAGCAGTTCTTC.

There are many counts of this clonotype. This chain uses TRBV3-1 with TRBJ2-1; D possibly matches TRBD1 or TRBD2 (5 bases each). Germline V gene data show CDR1 as LGHDT and CDR2 as YNNKEL (reference sequence). CDR3 size: 14 residues. The ends were cut back, 9 bases at V and 2 bases at J, with 14 bases in the middle. The CDR3 nucleotides are TGTGCCAGTATGGGACGTACTACCTACAATGAGCAGTTCTTC. Protein sequence: CASMGRTTYNEQFF.

The chain joins TRBV24-1 to TRBJ2-5, with 9 positions matching TRBD1. The CDR3 runs to 16 residues. Germline CDR1 and CDR2: KGHDR and SFDVKD. The V segment lost 4 bases and the J segment 1 base; nucleotides outside the gene matches: 6. CDR3 protein: CATSDTGTGSQETQYF. CDR3 sequence (DNA): TGTGCCACCAGTGACACCGGGACAGGGAGCCAAGAGACCCAGTACTTC.

The chain uses TRBV6-1 and TRBJ1-1, with D possibly matching TRBD1 (5 bases). The germline V gene encodes CDR1 MNHNS and CDR2 SASEGT. Trimming took 7 bases from V and 0 from J, leaving 15 bases between them. CDR3 length: 15 amino acids. For the CDR3, the DNA is TGTGCCAGCACCGAAAGGGACGTGCTGAACACTGAAGCTTTCTTT. This sequence encodes CASTERDVLNTEAFF.

The genes are TRBV20-1 and TRBJ2-7; 12 bases are a match to TRBD2. Germline V CDR1 and CDR2: DFQATT, SNEGSKA (reference sequence). The V gene end was trimmed by 5 bases and the J gene end by 7 bases; junction bases not matched to a gene: 9. This CDR3 spans 14 amino acids. The CDR3 is CSASRLAGVGEQYF. CDR3 bases: TGCAGTGCTTCGAGACTAGCGGGAGTAGGTGAGCAGTACTTC.

This chain uses TRBV20-1 with TRBJ2-5, with 8 bases aligning to TRBD2. The CDR3 consists of 14 residues. V dropped 2 bases and J dropped 5; count of bases not matched to a gene: 7. Germline V gives CDR1 DFQATT, CDR2 SNEGSKA (reference sequence). This CDR3 reads CSARKGLGAETQYF. The CDR3 region has the DNA TGCAGTGCTAGAAAGGGACTAGGGGCGGAGACCCAGTACTTC.

The chain recombines TRBV27 with TRBJ2-5; no definite D call. Per germline, CDR1 MNHEY and CDR2 SMNVEV (reference sequence). The germline V and J ends were trimmed by 6 bases and 5 bases, with 19 bases remaining between them. CDR3 length: 15 residues. The CDR3 protein is CASSPIGGSYETQYF. CDR3 sequence (DNA): TGTGCCAGCAGCCCAATCGGCGGATCGTACGAGACCCAGTACTTC.